This T cell receptor beta chain was recorded in a study of beta chain features in type 1 diabetes. General study findings and limits: Naive, central memory and regulatory TCRB repertoires appeared more similar among patients than healthy donors.

In regard to this clone: Its antigen is unidentified.

Donors contributed one heparinised blood draw apiece, averaging approximately 100 mL. Germline CDR1 KGHSH, CDR2 LQKENI. Trimming at V came to 3 bases and at J to 0 bases, leaving 7 bases not matched to a gene. The CDR3 contains 17 residues. Investigators reverse transcribed all isolated RNA, so they sequenced expressed TCRB transcripts. Profiled with immunoSEQ multiplex PCR; TCRdb holds only in-frame clones, not every one. Counted here are about 620,000 clones, roughly 16% occurring once; the ten biggest clones make up 0.09% to 0.095%. The J gene is TRBJ2-3, the V gene TRBV18; 9 nucleotides agree with TRBD2. Sequencing was done on a sample of naive CD4+ T cells from blood. The receptor comes from a man between 18 and 29 years old in good health. The CDR3 loop reads CASSPLAGDTSTDTQYF. In DNA, the CDR3 is TGTGCCAGCTCACCTTTAGCGGGAGATACTAGCACAGATACGCAGTATTTT.